This T cell receptor beta chain was captured in a study of T cells in Graves' hyperthyroidism and ophthalmopathy. Germline V lookup: CDR1 SGHDT, CDR2 YYEEEE. J gave up 1 base and V 5 bases, and 7 bases lay outside the gene matches. CDR3 size: 18 residues. What was amplified from RNA transcripts were TCR beta CDR3 regions. First-round RT-PCR targeting the TCR CDR3 was performed with the HTBI primer set. TCRdb re-analysed the multiplex PCR reads in MiXCR, keeping a single row per CDR3 protein. The sample contains 330,000 or so distinct CDR3 sequences, around 20% of which appear only once. The sequenced sample was blood. The chain is built from TRBV5-6 and TRBJ2-1; 15 bases fit TRBD2. This receptor was obtained from a man aged 50-59 years with Graves' ophthalmopathy. CDR3 coding DNA: TGTGCCAGCAGACCCGGGACTAGCGGGAGGCATTCCTACAATGAGCAGTTCTTC. Translated, it gives CASRPGTSGRHSYNEQFF.